The source of this T cell receptor (beta chain) is a study of blood T cell repertoires in COVID-19. Study-wide context: Samples taken during acute and convalescent COVID-19 were collected in the United States, Italy and Spain. T cells, B-cell-depleted T cells, or PBMCs supplied cDNA or gDNA.

Losses at the gene ends were 6 bases for V and 0 bases for J; bases not matched to a gene: 5. The CDR3 has 15 residues. Germline loops: CDR1 MNHEY, CDR2 SVGAGI. Per the authors' pipeline: The authors estimated nucleated cell counts from reference gene primer amplification. Clones were sequenced by immunoSEQ multiplex PCR, and TCRdb holds only the in-frame ones, with some missing. The DNA was the basis for D and trimming; V, J and clone size are from that table. The top ten hold roughly 3.9% of the sample, which has approximately 54,000 clones, roughly 90% seen once. The material sequenced was peripheral blood. The gene calls are TRBV6-5 and TRBJ1-5; 7 bases agree with TRBD1. The sequence came from a man aged 45 to 65 with acute or convalescent COVID-19. This CDR3 is CASRMDRSSNQPQHF. CDR3 DNA: TGTGCCAGCAGAATGGACAGGTCTAGCAATCAGCCCCAGCATTTT.